Listed here are 18 T cell receptor beta chains from one sample, sequenced in a study of cytomegalovirus exposure and HLA in healthy donors. It was with 60 Vbeta and 13 Jbeta primers that the PCR ran. Assay used: immunoSEQ multiplex PCR; TCRdb lists only in-frame clones, some missing. Here the sample spans around 150,000 clones, around 74% being singletons. The sample comprised PBMCs. These receptors all stem from a woman in her twenties or thirties in good health and CMV-seronegative.

This sequence joins TRBV27 and TRBJ1-5, with 7 bases identical to TRBD1. Germline V gives CDR1 MNHEY, CDR2 SMNVEV (reference sequence). The junction had 9 bases not matched to a gene; V was cut back by 3 bases and J by 4 bases. The CDR3 has 16 amino acids. In nucleotides, the CDR3 is TGTGCCAGCAGTTTCAACGGACAGGCAGGTAATCAGCCCCAGCATTTT. Encoded protein: CASSFNGQAGNQPQHF.

The rearrangement uses TRBV5-1 and TRBJ2-1; 9 bases align to TRBD2. The CDR3 extends over 15 amino acids. The junction had 8 bases not matched to a gene; V was cut back by 3 bases and J by 7 bases. CDR1 and CDR2 from the germline V gene are SGHRS and YFSETQ. CDR3 DNA: TGCGCCAGCAGCTCGTTTAGCGGGGGTCGAAATGAGCAGTTCTTC. Protein product: CASSSFSGGRNEQFF.

The chain combines TRBV6-5 with TRBJ2-5; weak D call: TRBD1 (5 bases). V was clipped by 11 bases and J by 6 bases, with 13 bases between them. Germline assignment: CDR1 MNHEY and CDR2 SVGAGI. The CDR3 runs 11 residues. The CDR3 bases are TGTGCCTCCCGCCAGGGAAAGACCCAGTACTTC. Translating it yields CASRQGKTQYF.

The chain has TRBV28 and TRBJ1-5; D is ambiguous. The germline CDR1 and CDR2 sequences are MDHEN and SYDVKM. Trimming stripped 6 bases from V and 3 bases from J, with 9 bases between. The CDR3 has 13 residues. The CDR3 protein is CASRSSLNQPQHF. DNA of the CDR3: TGTGCCAGCAGATCAAGCCTCAATCAGCCCCAGCATTTT.

The V gene is TRBV11-2, the J gene TRBJ1-4; D remains unclear. Trimming cost V 1 base and J 0 bases, with 6 bases left between them. The CDR3 sequence is 15 residues long. CDR1 is SGHAT and CDR2 is FQNNGV in the germline V gene. The CDR3 reads CASSLGAATNEKLFF. CDR3 in DNA: TGTGCCAGCAGCTTAGGAGCGGCAACTAATGAAAAACTGTTTTTT.

V and J are TRBV14 and TRBJ2-2; tentatively, D is TRBD1 (6 bases). CDR1 SGHDN and CDR2 FVKESK come from the germline V gene. The CDR3 consists of 15 residues. V shed 3 bases and J shed 1 base, with 9 bases lying between them. The CDR3 nucleotides read TGTGCCAGCAGCCAGCGGACAGTGAACACCGGGGAGCTGTTTTTT. This translates into CASSQRTVNTGELFF.

V is TRBV6-1 and J is TRBJ2-2; D might be TRBD1 (6 bases). V was shortened by 5 bases and J by 6 bases, with 13 bases between the two germline ends. The CDR3 has 14 residues. The germline V gene has CDR1 MNHNS and CDR2 SASEGT. DNA for the CDR3: TGTGCCAGCAGTCGACAGGTCGTTTCCGGGGAGCTGTTTTTT. It encodes CASSRQVVSGELFF.

The rearrangement uses TRBV11-2 and TRBJ2-7, with D maybe TRBD2 (5 bases). The germline CDR1 and CDR2 sequences are SGHAT and FQNNGV. Trimming took off 5 bases at V and 3 bases at J, with 17 bases between the two ends. The CDR3 has 15 amino acids. This CDR3 reads CASSLTERGLYEQYF. DNA of the CDR3: TGTGCCAGCAGCCTGACGGAACGGGGTCTCTACGAGCAGTACTTC.

V usage is TRBV5-1 and J usage is TRBJ2-7; possible D gene TRBD2, 5 bases. V was trimmed by 4 bases and J by 6 bases, leaving 20 bases between them. This CDR3 spans 15 amino acids. Looked up from germline, CDR1 is SGHRS and CDR2 is YFSETQ. CDR3 nucleotides: TGCGCCAGCAGCCCCACCTCTAATAAGGCGGGCGAGCAGTACTTC. It is translated as CASSPTSNKAGEQYF.

The V gene is TRBV11-2, the J gene TRBJ2-5; 8 bases line up with TRBD2. V dropped 5 bases and J dropped 4; count of bases not matched to a gene: 3. This CDR3 has 13 residues. Germline V gene sequence: CDR1 SGHAT, CDR2 FQNNGV. CDR3 nucleotides: TGTGCCAGCAGCCGGGGACTAGGAGAGACCCAGTACTTC. This codes for CASSRGLGETQYF.

This rearrangement joins TRBV18 to TRBJ1-4; TRBD1 matches at 7 bases. There are 15 residues in the CDR3. J was trimmed by 8 bases and V by 4 bases; bases with no gene match: 10. CDR1 is KGHSH and CDR2 is LQKENI in the germline V gene. Written as DNA, the CDR3 is TGTGCCAGCTCACGACGGACAGGAGGGATCGAAAAACTGTTTTTT. It is translated as CASSRRTGGIEKLFF.

The V call is TRBV18, the J call TRBJ1-3, with 9 nucleotides matching TRBD1. CDR3 size: 17 residues. V lost 2 bases to trimming and J lost 3 bases; unmatched junction nucleotides: 8. Germline V gene sequence: CDR1 KGHSH, CDR2 LQKENI. Written as DNA, the CDR3 is TGTGCCAGCTCACCATCCTCTCCGGGACAGGGTGGAAACACCATATATTTT. Its translation is CASSPSSPGQGGNTIYF. Together with reference TRBV18 and TRBJ1-3, the CDR3 gives the full variable domain: NAGVMQNPRHLVRRRGQEARLRCSPMKGHSHVYWYRQLPEEGLKFMVYLQKENIIDESGMPKERFSAEFPKEGPSILRIQQVVRGDSAAYFCASSPSSPGQGGNTIYFGEGSWLTVV.

The chain links TRBV5-1 to TRBJ2-1; D gene ambiguous. There are 14 residues in the CDR3. The V end lost 4 bases, the J end lost 4 bases, and 12 bases lay between the germline ends. Germline CDR1 reads SGHRS; CDR2 reads YFSETQ. CDR3 protein: CASSPRPNYNEQFF. The CDR3, as DNA: TGCGCCAGCAGCCCTCGCCCTAATTACAATGAGCAGTTCTTC.

This chain joins TRBV29-1 and TRBJ2-5; 7 positions agree with TRBD2. This CDR3 region has 14 residues. The germline V gene encodes CDR1 SQVTM and CDR2 ANQGSEA. Unmatched junction bases numbered 10, after V lost 4 bases and J lost 5 bases. The CDR3 reads CSVGVGGTGETQYF. CDR3 sequence (DNA): TGCAGCGTTGGAGTCGGGGGGACGGGGGAGACCCAGTACTTC.

The J gene is TRBJ1-4, the V gene TRBV15; D may be TRBD1 (6 bases). CDR3 length: 16 amino acids. Per germline, CDR1 LNHNV and CDR2 YYDKDF (reference sequence). V was pared by 4 bases and J by 8 bases, with 20 bases between. CDR3 region: CATSISRRTRGEKLFF. The CDR3 coding sequence is TGTGCCACCAGCATTTCCCGGCGGACAAGGGGGGAAAAACTGTTTTTT.

This rearrangement joins TRBV27 to TRBJ2-1; 7 bases fit TRBD1. The CDR3 is 15 residues long. After removal of 2 bases from V and 8 bases from J, the junction contained 9 bases not matched to a gene. Germline-derived CDR1 and CDR2 are MNHEY and SMNVEV (reference sequence). CDR3 bases: TGTGCCAGCAGTTTAATGTACGCAGGGGGTCATGAGCAGTTCTTC. This sequence encodes CASSLMYAGGHEQFF.

This chain's CDR3 is CASSLGASYLQETQYF. The CDR3 DNA is TGCGCCAGCAGCTTGGGGGCCAGCTACCTCCAAGAGACCCAGTACTTC. The chain has TRBV5-1 and TRBJ2-5; D is ambiguous. The CDR3 loop spans 16 amino acids. Trimming shortened V by 0 bases and J by 1 base, and 13 bases separated the two germline ends. CDR1 SGHRS and CDR2 YFSETQ come from the germline V gene.

This chain connects TRBV6-4 to TRBJ2-3; 8 positions match TRBD2. Germline-derived CDR1 and CDR2 are MRHNA and SNTAGT. CDR3 length: 14 amino acids. Unmatched junction bases numbered 3, after V lost 6 bases and J lost 1 base. CDR3 sequence reads: CASSSGGGTDTQYF. CDR3 coding DNA: TGTGCCAGCAGCAGCGGGGGAGGCACAGATACGCAGTATTTT.